This is a list of T cell receptor beta chains from one sample in a study of T cell responses to AZD1222 COVID-19 vaccine. Profiled with immunoSEQ multiplex PCR; TCRdb holds only in-frame clones, not every one. The sample has roughly 100,000 clones, 90% seen once. The sample in question was peripheral blood, obtained on day 0 of AZD1222 vaccination. These TCRs come from an adult in good health. Both conserved end residues are part of each CDR3.

11,TRBV29-1,TRBJ1-3,CSVESGNTIYF
16,TRBV3-1/TRBV3-2,TRBJ2-7,CASSLPAGTGSYEQYF
15,TRBV30,TRBJ2-2,CAWSDKGQGTGELFF
12,TRBV30,TRBJ1-2,CAWGDRNYGYTF
12,TRBV7-2,TRBJ1-4,CASSAQGEKLFF
15,TRBV28,TRBJ1-5,CASSTPGQGHQPQHF
17,TRBV27,TRBJ1-5,CASSLFHGFASQQPQHF
15,TRBV6-5,TRBJ1-6,CASSSRARTNSPLHF
14,TRBV29-1,TRBJ1-1,CSVDRGRENTEAFF
14,TRBV6-2/TRBV6-3,TRBJ1-2,CASSYGTGGYGYTF
16,TRBV4-1,TRBJ2-5,CASSQDMLGGRETQYF
12,TRBV18,TRBJ1-5,CASSERNQPQHF
16,TRBV13,TRBJ1-4,CASSSGIAAQGEKLFF
14,TRBV30,TRBJ2-3,CAFSDSDLGDTQYF
11,TRBV28,TRBJ2-4,CASSEKNIQYF
16,TRBV2,TRBJ2-7,CASSARGTGTGYEQYF
16,TRBV9,TRBJ1-2,CASSPQARGGNYGYTF
15,TRBV11-3,TRBJ2-5,CASSSGAGSLETQYF
11,TRBV28,TRBJ2-7,CASSRVREQYF
13,TRBV12-3/TRBV12-4,TRBJ1-2,CASSPSGDYGYTF
17,TRBV28,TRBJ1-3,CASSYWTEYNFGNTIYF
16,TRBV19,TRBJ2-1,CASSIVGGPSYNEQFF
16,TRBV28,TRBJ2-7,CASSSTTPSRIDEQYF
11,TRBV12-3/TRBV12-4,TRBJ2-3,CASSLLDTQYF
15,TRBV4-1,TRBJ2-7,CASSQLGRSSYEQYF
15,TRBV5-1,TRBJ1-1,CASSSTSTGNTEAFF
20,TRBV4-1,TRBJ1-6,CASSQETSLFRDSYNSPLHF
15,TRBV10-1,TRBJ2-3,CASSEVRGVQGTQYF
14,TRBV5-6,TRBJ2-7,CASSPRTDSYEQYF
13,TRBV18,TRBJ1-5,CASSRDRGWPQHF
13,TRBV19,TRBJ2-7,CASSMRYTYEQYF
16,TRBV28,TRBJ1-6,CASSSPGRGENSPLHF
15,TRBV5-4,TRBJ2-1,CASSTRDRVHNEQFF
15,TRBV6-5,TRBJ1-6,CASSNTGSYNSPLHF
14,TRBV2,TRBJ2-5,CASSDLSGQETQYF
14,TRBV6-5,TRBJ1-2,CASSPRVPNYGYTF
15,TRBV6-5,TRBJ2-5,CASSTLTGAWETQYF
12,TRBV11-1,TRBJ1-2,CATADFGYGYTF